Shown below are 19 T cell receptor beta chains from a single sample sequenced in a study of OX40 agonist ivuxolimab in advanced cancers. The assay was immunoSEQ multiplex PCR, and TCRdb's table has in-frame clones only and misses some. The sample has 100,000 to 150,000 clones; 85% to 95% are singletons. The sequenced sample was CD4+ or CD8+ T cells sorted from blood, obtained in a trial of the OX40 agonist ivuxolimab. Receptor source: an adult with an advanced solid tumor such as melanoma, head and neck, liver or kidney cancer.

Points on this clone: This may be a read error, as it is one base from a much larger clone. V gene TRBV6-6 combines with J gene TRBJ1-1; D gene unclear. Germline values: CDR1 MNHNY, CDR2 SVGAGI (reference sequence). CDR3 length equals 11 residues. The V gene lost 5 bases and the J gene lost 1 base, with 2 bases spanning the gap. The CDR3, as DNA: TGTGCCAGCAGTAAGAACACTGAAGCTTTCTTT. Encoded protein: CASSKNTEAFF.

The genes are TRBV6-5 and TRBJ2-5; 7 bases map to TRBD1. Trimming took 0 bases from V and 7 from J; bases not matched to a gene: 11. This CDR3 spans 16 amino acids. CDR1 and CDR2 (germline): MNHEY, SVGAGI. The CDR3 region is CASSYSIGGAMSTQYF. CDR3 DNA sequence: TGTGCCAGCAGTTACTCGATAGGGGGCGCGATGTCGACCCAGTACTTC.

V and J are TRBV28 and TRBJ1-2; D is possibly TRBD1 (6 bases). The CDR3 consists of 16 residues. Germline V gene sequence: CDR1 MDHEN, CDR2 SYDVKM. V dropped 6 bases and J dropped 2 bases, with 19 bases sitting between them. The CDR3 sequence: CASSQSGGALNYGYTF. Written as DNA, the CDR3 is TGTGCCAGCAGCCAATCGGGGGGGGCCCTAAACTATGGCTACACCTTC.

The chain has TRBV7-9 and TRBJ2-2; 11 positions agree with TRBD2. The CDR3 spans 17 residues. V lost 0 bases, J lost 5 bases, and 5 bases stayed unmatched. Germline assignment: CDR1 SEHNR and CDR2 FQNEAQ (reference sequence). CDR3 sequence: CASSLATSGSVTGELFF. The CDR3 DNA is TGTGCCAGCAGCTTAGCAACTAGCGGGAGCGTAACCGGGGAGCTGTTTTTT.

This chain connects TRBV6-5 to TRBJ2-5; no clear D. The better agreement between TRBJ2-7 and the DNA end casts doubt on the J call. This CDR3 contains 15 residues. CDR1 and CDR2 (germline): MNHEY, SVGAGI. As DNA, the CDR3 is TGTGCCAGCAGTTACTCAGACTTGGGCTCCTACGAGCAGTACTTC. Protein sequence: CASSYSDLGSYEQYF.

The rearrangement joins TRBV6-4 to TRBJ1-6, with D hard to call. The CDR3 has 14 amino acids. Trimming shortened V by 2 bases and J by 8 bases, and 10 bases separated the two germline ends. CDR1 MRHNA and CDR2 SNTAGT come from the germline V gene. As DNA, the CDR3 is TGTGCCAGCAGTGACACCCAGACGGATTCACCCCTCCACTTT. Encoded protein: CASSDTQTDSPLHF.

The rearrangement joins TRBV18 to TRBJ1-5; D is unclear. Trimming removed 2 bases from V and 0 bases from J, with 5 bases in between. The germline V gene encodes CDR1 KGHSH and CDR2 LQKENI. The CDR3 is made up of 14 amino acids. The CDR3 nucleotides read TGTGCCAGCTCACCAGGTCATAGCAATCAGCCCCAGCATTTT. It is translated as CASSPGHSNQPQHF.

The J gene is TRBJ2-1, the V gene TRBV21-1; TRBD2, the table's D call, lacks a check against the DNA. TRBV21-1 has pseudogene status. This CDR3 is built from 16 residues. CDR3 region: CASSKGGTPEGNEQFF. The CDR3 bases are TGTGCCAGCAGCAAAGGGGGTACACCGGAGGGCAATGAGCAGTTCTTC.

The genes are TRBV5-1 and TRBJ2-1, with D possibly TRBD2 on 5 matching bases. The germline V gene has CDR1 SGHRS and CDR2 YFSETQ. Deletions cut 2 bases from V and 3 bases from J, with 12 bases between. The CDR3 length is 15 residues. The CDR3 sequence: CASSFDEAGYNEQFF. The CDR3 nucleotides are TGCGCCAGCAGCTTTGACGAGGCGGGCTACAATGAGCAGTTCTTC. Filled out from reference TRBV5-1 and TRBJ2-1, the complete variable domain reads KAGVTQTPRYLIKTRGQQVTLSCSPISGHRSVSWYQQTPGQGLQFLFEYFSETQRNKGNFPGRFSGRQFSNSRSEMNVSTLELGDSALYLCASSFDEAGYNEQFFGPGTRLTVL.

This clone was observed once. CDR3 protein: CASSPQGPQNTEAFF. As DNA, the CDR3 is TGCGCCAGCAGCCCACAGGGCCCCCAGAACACTGAAGCTTTCTTT. This chain connects TRBV5-1 to TRBJ1-1, with D perhaps TRBD1 (6 bases). Deletions cut 4 bases from V and 1 base from J, with 14 bases between. The CDR3 is 15 residues long. Looked up from germline, CDR1 is SGHRS and CDR2 is YFSETQ.

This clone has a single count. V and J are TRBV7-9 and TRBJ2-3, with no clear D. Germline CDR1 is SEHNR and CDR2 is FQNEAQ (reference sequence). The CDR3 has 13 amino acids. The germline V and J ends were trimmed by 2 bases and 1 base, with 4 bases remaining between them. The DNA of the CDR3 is TGTGCCAGCAGCTTATATGGCACAGATACGCAGTATTTT. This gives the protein CASSLYGTDTQYF.

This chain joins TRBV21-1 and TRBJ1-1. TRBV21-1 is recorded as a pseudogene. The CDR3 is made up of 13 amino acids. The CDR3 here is CASSKRWRTEAFF. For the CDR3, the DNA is TGTGCCAGCAGCAAAAGGTGGCGGACGGAGGCTTTCTTT.

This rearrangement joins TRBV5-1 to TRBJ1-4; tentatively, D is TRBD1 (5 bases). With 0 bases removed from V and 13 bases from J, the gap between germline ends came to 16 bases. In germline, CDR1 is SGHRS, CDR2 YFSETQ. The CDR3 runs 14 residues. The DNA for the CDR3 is TGCGCCAGCAGCTTGGCCGGGGGGAGTACTTCACTGTTTTTT. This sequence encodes CASSLAGGSTSLFF.

The chain's CDR3 is CASSLEVGVRGENIQYF. CDR3 in DNA: TGTGCCAGCAGCTTAGAAGTCGGTGTTAGAGGAGAAAACATTCAGTACTTC. The chain uses TRBV11-2 and TRBJ2-4; D is unresolved. Germline V CDR1 and CDR2: SGHAT, FQNNGV. The CDR3 sequence is 17 residues long. V lost 0 bases and J lost 5, with 17 bases in between.

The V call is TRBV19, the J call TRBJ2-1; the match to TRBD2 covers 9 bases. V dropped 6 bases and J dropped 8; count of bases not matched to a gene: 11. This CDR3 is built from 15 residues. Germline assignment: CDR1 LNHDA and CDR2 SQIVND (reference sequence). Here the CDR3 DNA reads TGTGCCAGTAGGAAAGATGGCGGGAGGGCCTATGAGCAGTTCTTC. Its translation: CASRKDGGRAYEQFF.

The CDR3: CASSFRATTDTQYF. The CDR3 bases are TGTGCCAGCAGCTTTCGAGCTACTACAGATACGCAGTATTTT. The gene calls are TRBV9 and TRBJ2-3; D uncertain. Germline values: CDR1 SGDLS, CDR2 YYNGEE. This CDR3 has 14 residues. V was cut by 4 bases and J by 3 bases, with 12 bases left in between.

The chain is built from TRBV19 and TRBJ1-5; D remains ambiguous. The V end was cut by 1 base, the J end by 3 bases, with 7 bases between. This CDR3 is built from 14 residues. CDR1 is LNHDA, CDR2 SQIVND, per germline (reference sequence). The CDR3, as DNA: TGTGCCAGTAGTATAGTCAACGCCAATCAGCCCCAGCATTTT. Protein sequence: CASSIVNANQPQHF. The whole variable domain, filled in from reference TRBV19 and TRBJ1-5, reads DGGITQSPKYLFRKEGQNVTLSCEQNLNHDAMYWYRQDPGQGLRLIYYSQIVNDFQKGDIAEGYSVSREKKESFPLTVTSAQKNPTAFYLCASSIVNANQPQHFGDGTRLSIL.

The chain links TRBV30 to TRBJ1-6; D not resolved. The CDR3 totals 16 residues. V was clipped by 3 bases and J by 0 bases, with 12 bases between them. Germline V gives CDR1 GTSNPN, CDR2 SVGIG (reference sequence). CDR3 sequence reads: CAWRGRSSSYNSPLHF. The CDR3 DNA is TGTGCCTGGAGAGGACGGTCGAGCTCCTATAATTCACCCCTCCACTTT.

This CDR3 is CASSPRTSGTYEQYF. The CDR3 DNA follows: TGTGCCAGCAGCCCCCGGACTAGCGGGACCTACGAGCAGTACTTC. The chain links TRBV7-8 to TRBJ2-7, with 12 bases that match TRBD2. CDR1 and CDR2 (germline): SGHVS, FQNEAQ. Trimming at V came to 5 bases and at J to 2 bases, leaving 4 bases not matched to a gene. The CDR3 covers 15 residues. Together with reference TRBV7-8 and TRBJ2-7, the CDR3 gives the full variable domain: GAGVSQSPRYKVAKRGQDVALRCDPISGHVSLFWYQQALGQGPEFLTYFQNEAQLDKSGLPSDRFFAERPEGSVSTLKIQRTQQEDSAVYLCASSPRTSGTYEQYFGPGTRLTVT.